This TCR beta chain derives from a study of T and B cells in COVID-19 patients. The CDR3 covers 13 residues. From germline, CDR1 is DFQATT and CDR2 SNEGSKA (reference sequence). V gave up 2 bases and J gave up 2 bases, with 10 bases separating them. Multiplex PCR with BIOMED2 TRB-A/B primer pools amplified TRB rearrangements. One entry per CDR3 protein results from TCRdb running MiXCR on the multiplex PCR reads. Of some 5,200 distinct CDR3 sequences listed, approximately 20% are singletons. A few counts support this clonotype. Its antigen is not identified. From blood, about 250-550 ng of genomic DNA served as TRB template. Study findings and constraints: There were 2,331 TCR clusters exclusive to the recovered cohort, some 31 with low generation probability.

The receptor comes from a human donor with active COVID-19. Source material: blood. V and J are TRBV20-1 and TRBJ2-7; D remains unclear. CDR3 DNA sequence: TGCAGTGCTAGAAAGGCGGTCACCTACGAGCAGTACTTC. Translated: CSARKAVTYEQYF.